Listed here are 3 T cell receptor beta chains from one sample, sequenced in a study of neurological immune-mediated disorders. MiXCR, applied by TCRdb to the 5' RACE reads, yields one record per CDR3 protein. This table has about 59,000 distinct CDR3 sequences, less than 25% appearing once. Stated time point: technical triplicate 2. Sample: PBMCs. The origin of the receptors is a man aged 60 to 75 with HTLV-1-associated myelopathy (HAM/TSP).

This chain links TRBV20-1 with TRBJ1-1, with unresolved D. CDR3 length: 15 residues. V lost 6 bases and J 9 bases, leaving 26 bases between the germline ends. Per the germline V gene, CDR1 is DFQATT and CDR2 is SNEGSKA (reference sequence). The CDR3 sequence: CSALASRTASNKAFF. CDR3 bases: TGCAGTGCATTGGCTTCGCGAACCGCGAGCAATAAAGCTTTCTTT.

This clonotype was seen many times. The chain joins TRBV5-5 to TRBJ1-2, with D unresolved. Looked up from germline, CDR1 is SGHKS and CDR2 is YYEKEE (reference sequence). The CDR3 runs 14 residues. V lost 0 bases and J lost 1, with 7 bases in between. CDR3: CASSLEQSNYGYTF. CDR3 nucleotides: TGTGCCAGCAGCTTGGAGCAGAGTAACTATGGCTACACCTTC.

This clonotype has ten or more counts. The J gene is TRBJ2-1, the V gene TRBV10-3; D possibly corresponds to TRBD1 (5 bases). The germline gives CDR1 ENHRY, CDR2 SYGVKD. V lost 4 bases to trimming and J lost 5 bases, with 12 bases between them. This CDR3 has 14 residues. CDR3 protein: CAISGKAGNNEQFF. The CDR3 DNA sequence: TGTGCCATCAGTGGTAAGGCAGGGAACAATGAGCAGTTCTTC.